These 4 T cell receptor beta chains share one sample of origin, sequenced in a study of OX40 agonist ivuxolimab in advanced cancers. Produced via immunoSEQ multiplex PCR; TCRdb's table is partial and in-frame only. This table has 60,000 to 75,000 clones, roughly 80% appearing once. This material consisted of CD4+ or CD8+ T cells sorted from blood, taken in a trial of the OX40 agonist ivuxolimab. The receptors were sampled from an adult with an advanced solid tumor such as melanoma, head and neck, liver or kidney cancer.

The chain has TRBV15 and TRBJ1-5; maybe TRBD1 (5 bases). CDR1 LNHNV and CDR2 YYDKDF come from the germline V gene (reference sequence). The CDR3 has 12 amino acids. V gave up 8 bases and J gave up 6 bases, with 11 bases separating them. CDR3 sequence: CATQRGIQPQHF. For the CDR3, the DNA is TGTGCCACCCAGAGGGGAATTCAGCCCCAGCATTTT.

This chain joins TRBV6-6 and TRBJ1-6; D ambiguous. Per germline, CDR1 MNHNY and CDR2 SVGAGI (reference sequence). The CDR3 has 13 amino acids. V lost 0 bases to trimming and J lost 7 bases, with 4 bases between them. Here the CDR3 DNA reads TGTGCCAGCAGTTACTCGGACAATTCACCCCTCCACTTT. This sequence encodes CASSYSDNSPLHF.

The rearrangement uses TRBV18 and TRBJ1-5; 7 bases match TRBD1. CDR1 KGHSH and CDR2 LQKENI come from the germline V gene. The CDR3 runs to 15 residues. V shed 2 bases and J 4 bases; nucleotides not matched to a gene: 5. As DNA, the CDR3 is TGTGCCAGCTCACCAACAAGACAGGGAAATCAGCCCCAGCATTTT. Protein sequence: CASSPTRQGNQPQHF.

The genes are TRBV27 and TRBJ1-5; 7 nucleotides agree with TRBD1. CDR1 and CDR2 (germline): MNHEY, SMNVEV (reference sequence). With V trimmed by 7 bases and J by 7 bases, 10 bases remained unmatched. The CDR3 has 14 residues. CDR3 sequence reads: CASISRTGGQPQHF. CDR3 coding DNA: TGTGCCAGCATTTCCCGGACAGGCGGCCAGCCCCAGCATTTT.